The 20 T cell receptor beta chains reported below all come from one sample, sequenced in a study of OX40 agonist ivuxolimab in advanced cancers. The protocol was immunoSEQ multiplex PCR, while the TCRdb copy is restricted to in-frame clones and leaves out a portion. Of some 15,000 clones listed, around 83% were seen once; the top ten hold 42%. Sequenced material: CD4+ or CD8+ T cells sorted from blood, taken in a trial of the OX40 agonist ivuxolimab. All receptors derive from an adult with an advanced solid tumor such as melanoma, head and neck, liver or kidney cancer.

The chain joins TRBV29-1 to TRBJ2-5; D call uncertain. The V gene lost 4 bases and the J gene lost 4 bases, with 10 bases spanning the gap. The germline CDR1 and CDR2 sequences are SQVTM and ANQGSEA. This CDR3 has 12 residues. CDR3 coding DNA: TGCAGCGTTGTTCCCGGTGGAGAGACCCAGTACTTC. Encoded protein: CSVVPGGETQYF.

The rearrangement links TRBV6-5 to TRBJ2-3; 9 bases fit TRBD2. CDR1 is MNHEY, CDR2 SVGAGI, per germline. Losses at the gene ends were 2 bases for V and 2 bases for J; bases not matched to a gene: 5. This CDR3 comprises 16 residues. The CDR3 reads CASSYGLATITDTQYF. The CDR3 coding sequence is TGTGCCAGCAGTTACGGACTAGCGACTATCACAGATACGCAGTATTTT.

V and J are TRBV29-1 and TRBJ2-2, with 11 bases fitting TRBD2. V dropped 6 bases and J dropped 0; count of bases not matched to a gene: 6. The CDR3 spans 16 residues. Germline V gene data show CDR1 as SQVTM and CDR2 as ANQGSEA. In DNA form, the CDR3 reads TGCAGCGTGGGGGGGACTAGCGGATCGAACACCGGGGAGCTGTTTTTT. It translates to CSVGGTSGSNTGELFF.

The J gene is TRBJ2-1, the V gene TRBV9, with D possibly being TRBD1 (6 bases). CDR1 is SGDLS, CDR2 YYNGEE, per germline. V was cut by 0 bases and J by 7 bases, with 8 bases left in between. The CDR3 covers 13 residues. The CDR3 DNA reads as TGTGCCAGCAGCGTAGGTCAGGGGAATGAGCAGTTCTTC. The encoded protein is CASSVGQGNEQFF.

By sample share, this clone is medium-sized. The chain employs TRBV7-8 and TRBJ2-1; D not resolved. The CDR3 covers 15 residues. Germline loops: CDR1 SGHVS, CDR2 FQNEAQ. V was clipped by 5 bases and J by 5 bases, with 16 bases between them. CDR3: CASSRSLGRNNEQFF. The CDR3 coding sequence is TGTGCCAGCAGCCGTTCTCTTGGACGAAACAATGAGCAGTTCTTC. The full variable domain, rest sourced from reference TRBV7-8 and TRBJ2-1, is GAGVSQSPRYKVAKRGQDVALRCDPISGHVSLFWYQQALGQGPEFLTYFQNEAQLDKSGLPSDRFFAERPEGSVSTLKIQRTQQEDSAVYLCASSRSLGRNNEQFFGPGTRLTVL.

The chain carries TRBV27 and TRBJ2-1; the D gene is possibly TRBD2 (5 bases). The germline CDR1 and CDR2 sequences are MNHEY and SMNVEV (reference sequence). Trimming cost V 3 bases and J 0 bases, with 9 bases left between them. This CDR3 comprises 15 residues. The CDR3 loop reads CASSFSGSSYNEQFF. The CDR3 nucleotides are TGTGCCAGCAGTTTTTCGGGGAGCTCCTACAATGAGCAGTTCTTC.

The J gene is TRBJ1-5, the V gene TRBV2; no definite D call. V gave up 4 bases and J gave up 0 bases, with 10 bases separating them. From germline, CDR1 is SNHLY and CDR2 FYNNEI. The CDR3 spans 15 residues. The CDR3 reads CASSGRQDSNQPQHF. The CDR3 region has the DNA TGTGCCAGCAGTGGCCGGCAGGATAGCAATCAGCCCCAGCATTTT.

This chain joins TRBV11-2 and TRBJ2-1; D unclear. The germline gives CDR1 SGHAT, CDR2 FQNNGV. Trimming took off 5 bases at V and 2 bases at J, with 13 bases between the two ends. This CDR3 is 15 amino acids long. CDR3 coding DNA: TGTGCCAGCAGCACTGAGTTCGGCCCCTACAATGAGCAGTTCTTC. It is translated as CASSTEFGPYNEQFF.

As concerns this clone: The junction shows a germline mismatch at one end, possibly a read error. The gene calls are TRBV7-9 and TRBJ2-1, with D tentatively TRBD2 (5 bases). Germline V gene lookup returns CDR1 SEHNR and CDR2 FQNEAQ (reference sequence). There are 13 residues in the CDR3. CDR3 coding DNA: TGTGCCAGCAGCCCTTTACGCCGGGATGATCAGTTCTTC. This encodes CASSPLRRDDQFF.

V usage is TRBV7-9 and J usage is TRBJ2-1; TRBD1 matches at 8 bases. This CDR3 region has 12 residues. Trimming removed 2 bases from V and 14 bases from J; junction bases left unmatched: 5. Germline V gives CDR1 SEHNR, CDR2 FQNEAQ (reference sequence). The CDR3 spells CASSLTDRVEFF. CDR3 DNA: TGTGCCAGCAGCTTAACGGACAGGGTGGAGTTCTTC.

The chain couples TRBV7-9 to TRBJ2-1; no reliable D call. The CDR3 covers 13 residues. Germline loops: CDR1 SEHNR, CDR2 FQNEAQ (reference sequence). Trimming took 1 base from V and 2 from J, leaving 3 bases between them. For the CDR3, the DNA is TGTGCCAGCAGCTTAGTAGCCTACAATGAGCAGTTCTTC. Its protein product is CASSLVAYNEQFF.

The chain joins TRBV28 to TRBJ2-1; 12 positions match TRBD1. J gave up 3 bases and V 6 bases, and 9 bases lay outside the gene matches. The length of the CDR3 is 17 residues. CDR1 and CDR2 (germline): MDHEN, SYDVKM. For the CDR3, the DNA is TGTGCCAGCAGCTCTTGGGACAGGGGGCATAGCTACAATGAGCAGTTCTTC. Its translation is CASSSWDRGHSYNEQFF. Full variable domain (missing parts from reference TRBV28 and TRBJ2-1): DVKVTQSSRYLVKRTGEKVFLECVQDMDHENMFWYRQDPGLGLRLIYFSYDVKMKEKGDIPEGYSVSREKKERFSLILESASTNQTSMYLCASSSWDRGHSYNEQFFGPGTRLTVL.

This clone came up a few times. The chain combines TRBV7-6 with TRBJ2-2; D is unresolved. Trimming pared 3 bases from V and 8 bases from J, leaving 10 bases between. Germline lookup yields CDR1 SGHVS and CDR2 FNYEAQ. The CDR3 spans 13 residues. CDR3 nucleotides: TGTGCCAGCAGCTTGGAAGAGACGGGGGAGCTGTTTTTT. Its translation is CASSLEETGELFF.

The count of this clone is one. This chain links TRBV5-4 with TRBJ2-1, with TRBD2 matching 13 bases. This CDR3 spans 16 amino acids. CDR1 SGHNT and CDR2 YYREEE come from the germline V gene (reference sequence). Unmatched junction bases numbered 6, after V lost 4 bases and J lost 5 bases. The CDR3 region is CASSSGLAGVHNEQFF. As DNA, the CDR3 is TGTGCCAGCAGCAGTGGACTAGCGGGAGTCCACAATGAGCAGTTCTTC.

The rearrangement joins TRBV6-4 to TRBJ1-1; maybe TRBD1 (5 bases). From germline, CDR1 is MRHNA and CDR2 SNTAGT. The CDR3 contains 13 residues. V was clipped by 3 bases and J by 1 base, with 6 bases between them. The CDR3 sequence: CASSEGENTEAFF. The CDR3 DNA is TGTGCCAGCAGTGAGGGGGAGAACACTGAAGCTTTCTTT.

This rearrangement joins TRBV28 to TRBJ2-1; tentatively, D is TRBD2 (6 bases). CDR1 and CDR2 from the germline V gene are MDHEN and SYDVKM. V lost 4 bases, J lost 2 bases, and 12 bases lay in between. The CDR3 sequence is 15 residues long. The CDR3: CASSYMGLTYNEQFF. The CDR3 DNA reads TGTGCCAGCAGTTACATGGGACTCACCTACAATGAGCAGTTCTTC.

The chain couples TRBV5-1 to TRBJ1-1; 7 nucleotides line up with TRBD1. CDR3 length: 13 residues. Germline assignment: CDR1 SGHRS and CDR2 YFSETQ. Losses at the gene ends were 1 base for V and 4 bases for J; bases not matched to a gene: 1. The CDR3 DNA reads TGCGCCAGCAGCTTGACAGGGGTCACTGAAGCTTTCTTT. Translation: CASSLTGVTEAFF.

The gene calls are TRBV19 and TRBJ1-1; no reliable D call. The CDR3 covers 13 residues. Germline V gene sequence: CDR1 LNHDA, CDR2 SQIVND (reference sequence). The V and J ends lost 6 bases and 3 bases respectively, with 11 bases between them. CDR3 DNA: TGTGCCAGTAGCCCTGGTGGCTACACTGAAGCTTTCTTT. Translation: CASSPGGYTEAFF.

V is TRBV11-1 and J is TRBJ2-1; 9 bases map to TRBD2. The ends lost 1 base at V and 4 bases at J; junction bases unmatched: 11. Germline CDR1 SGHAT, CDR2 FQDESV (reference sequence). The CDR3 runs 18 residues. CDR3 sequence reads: CASSLGLGGTSRYNEQFF. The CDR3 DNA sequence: TGTGCCAGCAGCTTAGGGTTAGGGGGGACTAGCAGATACAATGAGCAGTTCTTC.

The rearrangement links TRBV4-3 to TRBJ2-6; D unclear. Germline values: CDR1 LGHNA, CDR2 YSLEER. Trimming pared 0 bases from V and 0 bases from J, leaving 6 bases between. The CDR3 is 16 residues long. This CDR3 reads CASSQETGSGANVLTF. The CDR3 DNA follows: TGCGCCAGCAGCCAAGAGACGGGCTCTGGGGCCAACGTCCTGACTTTC.